The clone carrying this TCR beta chain occurred a few times. The source of the sample is a study of blood T cell repertoires in COVID-19. Study overall: The United States, Italy and Spain were the sources of the acute and convalescent COVID-19 samples. In each case, the material was cDNA or gDNA derived from T cells, B-cell-depleted T cells, or PBMCs.

As processed by the authors: Nucleated cell number was recorded as an estimate derived from reference gene primer amplification. TCRdb's table, derived via immunoSEQ multiplex PCR, lists solely in-frame clones and lacks some. D and trimming come from the DNA, and the V and J calls and clone size come from that table. The repertoire includes about 95,000 clones, approximately 81% of them detected once, and around a quarter sits in the top ten. The CDR3 covers 14 residues. Between the trimmed V and J ends, which lost 6 bases and 7 bases, there was a span of 18 bases. In germline, CDR1 is MDHEN, CDR2 SYDVKM.

The chain carries TRBV28 and TRBJ1-1, with a possible D match to TRBD1 (5 bases). Sequenced material: peripheral blood. The source of this sequence is an elderly man with active or convalescent COVID-19. In DNA, the CDR3 is TGTGCCAGCAGCCTCCAGGGCTACCTGGGTGAAGCTTTCTTT. Its protein is CASSLQGYLGEAFF.